A single sample is the source of the 30 T cell receptor beta chains below, sequenced in a study of tumor-infiltrating lymphocytes in glioblastoma multiforme. Three nested ARM-PCR rounds with V-beta and C-beta primers built TCRB libraries. TCRdb processed the multiplex PCR reads anew with MiXCR; each CDR3 protein has one entry. This table has almost 20,000 distinct CDR3 sequences, about 70% appearing once. The sample consisted of peripheral blood. The receptors derive from a male donor with glioblastoma.

This clonotype was recorded many times. The rearrangement uses TRBV20-1 and TRBJ2-1; 10 bases agree with TRBD2. V dropped 3 bases and J dropped 2; count of bases not matched to a gene: 4. Germline CDR1 is DFQATT and CDR2 is SNEGSKA (reference sequence). The CDR3 length is 15 residues. The CDR3 region is CSARWTSGAYNEQFF. The CDR3 DNA follows: TGCAGTGCTAGGTGGACTAGCGGCGCCTACAATGAGCAGTTCTTC.

On this clonotype: The CDR3 does not close with the conserved phenylalanine or tryptophan, likely indicating a read error. The rearrangement uses TRBV11-2 and TRBJ2-1; D possibly corresponds to TRBD1 (6 bases). CDR1 is SGHAT and CDR2 is FQNNGV in the germline V gene. This CDR3 has 15 residues. The CDR3 sequence: CASSPRQGNYSEQFL. CDR3 coding DNA: TGTGCCAGCAGCCCTAGGCAGGGGAACTACAGTGAGCAGTTCCTC.

This clonotype is classed as medium-sized (0.01 to 0.1%). V and J are TRBV29-1 and TRBJ2-1; D is unresolved. V was cut by 3 bases and J by 0 bases, with 9 bases left in between. The CDR3 sequence is 14 residues long. The germline V gene has CDR1 SQVTM and CDR2 ANQGSEA. CDR3 bases: TGCAGCGTTGATGTCGACGGCTCCTACAATGAGCAGTTCTTC. Translating gives CSVDVDGSYNEQFF.

As to this clonotype: At one end, the junction sequence differs from germline, possibly due to a read error. This chain connects TRBV6-5 to TRBJ1-1; D is perhaps TRBD1 (6 bases). Germline CDR1 MNHEY, CDR2 SVGAGI. The length of the CDR3 is 13 residues. CDR3 DNA sequence: TGCGCCAGCACTACAGGGCCGAGGGCTGAGGCTTTCTTT. Translating gives CASTTGPRAEAFF.

J is TRBJ2-4 and V is TRBV11-3; D might be TRBD1 or TRBD2, each matching 5 bases. V was shortened by 7 bases and J by 7 bases, with 17 bases between the two germline ends. The CDR3 spans 14 residues. The germline V gene encodes CDR1 SGHNT and CDR2 YENEEA. The CDR3: CASTSGLPGNIQYF. The CDR3 nucleotides read TGTGCCAGCACCTCCGGACTGCCAGGGAACATTCAGTACTTC.

Worth noting for this clonotype: Relative to the germline gene, one junction end is altered; a read error may explain this. V and J are TRBV6-5 and TRBJ1-5; no reliable D call. CDR1 MNHEY and CDR2 SVGAGI come from the germline V gene. CDR3 length: 15 amino acids. Here the CDR3 reads CASSPTEVSDQPQHF. Here the CDR3 DNA reads TGTGCCAGCAGCCCCACAGAGGTTAGCGATCAGCCCCAGCATTTT.

This clonotype has only a few counts. The rearrangement links TRBV11-2 to TRBJ2-7, with TRBD2 matching over 10 bases. V shed 2 bases and J 5 bases; nucleotides not matched to a gene: 3. CDR1 is SGHAT, CDR2 FQNNGV, per germline. This CDR3 is 14 amino acids long. CDR3 coding DNA: TGTGCCAGCAGCTTACTAGCGGGAGAAGACGAGCAGTACTTC. Amino acid sequence: CASSLLAGEDEQYF.

The chain links TRBV18 to TRBJ1-2; TRBD1 agrees at 8 bases. Germline V CDR1 and CDR2: KGHSH, LQKENI. Trimming cost V 3 bases and J 4 bases; bases outside gene matches: 4. The length of the CDR3 is 14 residues. CDR3 nucleotides: TGTGCCAGCTCACCCGGACAGGGAGCCTATGGCTACACCTTC. It specifies CASSPGQGAYGYTF.

The chain carries TRBV6-5 and TRBJ2-7, with D possibly matching TRBD1 (6 bases). Germline CDR1 reads MNHEY; CDR2 reads SVGAGI. V was shortened by 4 bases and J by 8 bases, with 27 bases between the two germline ends. The CDR3 covers 17 residues. The CDR3 nucleotides read TGTGCCAGCAGTTGGCAGAACAGGGTAGGCCTCTCCGACAAGCAGTACTTC. This translates into CASSWQNRVGLSDKQYF.

This clonotype was detected many times. J is TRBJ2-1 and V is TRBV10-3, with 9 positions matching TRBD1. The CDR3 loop spans 17 amino acids. Germline CDR1 is ENHRY and CDR2 is SYGVKD. V shed 0 bases and J 3 bases; nucleotides not matched to a gene: 6. CDR3 nucleotides: TGTGCCATCAGTGAGTCTTCCGGGACAGGGATCTACAATGAGCAGTTCTTC. Residues: CAISESSGTGIYNEQFF.

Of note for this clonotype: A much more abundant neighbour one base away suggests this may be a read error. The CDR3 protein is CAWTDQAGVTQYF. The DNA for the CDR3 is TGTGCCTGGACTGACCAGGCCGGTGTGACCCAGTACTTC. The genes are TRBV30 and TRBJ2-5, with D unresolved. The CDR3 loop spans 13 amino acids. Trimming stripped 4 bases from V and 7 bases from J, with 16 bases between. CDR1 is GTSNPN and CDR2 is SVGIG in the germline V gene (reference sequence). The variable domain in full, with the rest retrieved from reference TRBV30 and TRBJ2-5, is SQTIHQWPATLVQPVGSPLSLECTVEGTSNPNLYWYRQAAGRGLQLLFYSVGIGQISSEVPQNLSASRPQDRQFILSSKKLLLSDSGFYLCAWTDQAGVTQYFGPGTRLLVL.

This clonotype was seen many times. Here the CDR3 reads CASSLTSVGANVLTF. The CDR3 nucleotides are TGTGCCAGCAGCTTGACGTCGGTCGGGGCCAACGTCCTGACTTTC. The chain recombines TRBV7-9 with TRBJ2-6; unclear D gene. The V end lost 3 bases, the J end lost 4 bases, and 10 bases lay between the germline ends. Germline assignment: CDR1 SEHNR and CDR2 FQNEAQ (reference sequence). This CDR3 spans 15 amino acids.

In regard to this clonotype: Being one base from a much bigger clone, this may be a read error. The rearrangement links TRBV4-1 to TRBJ2-5; D is possibly TRBD2 (6 bases). Between the trimmed V and J ends, which lost 8 bases and 3 bases, there was a span of 16 bases. The CDR3 consists of 14 residues. Germline CDR1 is MGHRA and CDR2 is YSYEKL. CDR3 region: CASWDSETKETQYF. The DNA of the CDR3 is TGCGCCAGCTGGGACTCAGAAACCAAAGAGACCCAGTACTTC.

A single count supports this clonotype. The conserved final phenylalanine or tryptophan is absent from the CDR3, which likely points to a read error. The gene calls are TRBV29-1 and TRBJ2-3; possible D gene TRBD1, 6 bases. CDR1 SQVTM and CDR2 ANQGSEA come from the germline V gene. This CDR3 is built from 13 residues. Trimming removed 3 bases from V and 4 bases from J, with 11 bases in between. The CDR3, as DNA: TGCAGCGTTGAGGGAACAGGGTCAGATACGCAGTATTCT. Amino acid sequence: CSVEGTGSDTQYS.

This clonotype was observed at least ten times. V and J are TRBV12-3 or TRBV12-4 and TRBJ2-2; D is possibly TRBD2 (5 bases). The CDR3 is made up of 16 amino acids. V gave up 8 bases and J gave up 0 bases, with 16 bases separating them. The CDR3 loop is CASVASSPANTGELFF. The CDR3 DNA follows: TGTGCCAGCGTTGCTAGCAGCCCTGCGAACACCGGGGAGCTGTTTTTT.

In this sample, this clonotype turned up many times. The chain uses TRBV29-1 and TRBJ2-3; 7 bases align to TRBD1. Trimming took 3 bases from V and 4 from J; bases not matched to a gene: 4. The CDR3 spans 13 residues. The germline V gene has CDR1 SQVTM and CDR2 ANQGSEA. The CDR3, as DNA: TGCAGCGTTGAGGGAACAGGGGCAGATACGCAGTATTTT. Its protein is CSVEGTGADTQYF.

The sample holds many counts of this clonotype. The chain is built from TRBV11-1 and TRBJ2-3, with TRBD2 identical over 11 bases. Germline V gene sequence: CDR1 SGHAT, CDR2 FQDESV (reference sequence). The CDR3 covers 16 residues. Trimming took 1 base from V and 0 from J; bases not matched to a gene: 0. The CDR3 sequence is CASSLGLAGSTDTQYF. The DNA of the CDR3 is TGTGCCAGCAGCTTAGGACTAGCGGGGAGCACAGATACGCAGTATTTT.

Note on this clonotype: The conserved final phenylalanine or tryptophan is absent from the CDR3, which likely points to a read error. The chain carries TRBV11-2 and TRBJ1-2, with 7 nucleotides matching TRBD1. The ends lost 10 bases at V and 0 bases at J; junction bases unmatched: 17. The CDR3 is 17 amino acids. CDR1 is SGHAT, CDR2 FQNNGV, per germline. CDR3 bases: TGTGCCAACAACTTAGTCGTTGGACAGGCTACTAACTATGGCTACACCTTA. Protein product: CANNLVVGQATNYGYTL.

This clonotype was detected ten times or more. This sequence joins TRBV4-2 and TRBJ1-5; unclear D gene. Trimming took 3 bases from V and 3 from J, leaving 15 bases between them. This CDR3 has 16 residues. Germline V gene lookup returns CDR1 LGHNA and CDR2 YNFKEQ. In nucleotides, the CDR3 is TGTGCCAGCAGCCATGGCGAGGCAGCAGACAATCAGCCCCAGCATTTT. Translating it yields CASSHGEAADNQPQHF.

A note on this clonotype: One end of the junction is discordant with germline, which a read error may explain. The rearrangement links TRBV11-2 to TRBJ2-1, with D possibly matching TRBD1 (6 bases). The germline CDR1 and CDR2 sequences are SGHAT and FQNNGV. CDR3 length equals 14 residues. This CDR3 reads CANSFFSGVYEQFF. The CDR3 DNA reads TGTGCCAACAGCTTTTTTTCAGGGGTCTATGAGCAGTTCTTC.

This clonotype came up many times. The V call is TRBV29-1, the J call TRBJ2-7; TRBD1 aligns across 11 bases. V lost 7 bases and J lost 6; bases outside the gene matches: 5. This CDR3 contains 12 residues. CDR1 is SQVTM, CDR2 ANQGSEA, per germline. The CDR3 DNA reads as TGCAGCGGTGGACAGGGGGCTTCCGAGCAGTACTTC. Residues: CSGGQGASEQYF.

Comment on this clonotype: One base away lies a much larger clone, so this may be a sequencing read error. The chain joins TRBV11-2 to TRBJ2-1; weak D call: TRBD2 (5 bases). The CDR3 runs 16 residues. The germline V gene encodes CDR1 SGHAT and CDR2 FQNNGV. CDR3 DNA sequence: TGTGCCAGCAGCTTAATGACTGGGAGCTCCCACAATGAGCAGTTCTTC. Translated: CASSLMTGSSHNEQFF.

Turning to this clonotype: A clone one base away is much larger, so this may be a read error. This chain connects TRBV5-4 to TRBJ2-7; a possible D gene is TRBD2 (5 bases). The CDR3 covers 12 residues. Per the germline V gene, CDR1 is SGHNT and CDR2 is YYREEE (reference sequence). Trimming removed 4 bases from V and 5 bases from J, with 10 bases in between. The CDR3 bases are TGTGCCAGCAGCGCAGACGGGAACGAGCAGTACTTC. It encodes CASSADGNEQYF. Looking up the rest from reference TRBV5-4 and TRBJ2-7 gives the full variable domain: ETGVTQSPTHLIKTRGQQVTLRCSSQSGHNTVSWYQQALGQGPQFIFQYYREEENGRGNFPPRFSGLQFPNYSSELNVNALELDDSALYLCASSADGNEQYFGPGTRLTVT.

At least ten counts were recorded for this clonotype. This rearrangement joins TRBV6-6 to TRBJ2-7; 8 bases agree with TRBD1. V dropped 2 bases and J dropped 7; count of bases not matched to a gene: 10. Germline loops: CDR1 MNHNY, CDR2 SVGAGI (reference sequence). There are 15 residues in the CDR3. In nucleotides, the CDR3 is TGTGCCAGCAGTTACGGACAGGGTTCTTTCGGGGAGCAGTACTTC. Protein product: CASSYGQGSFGEQYF.

This chain uses TRBV11-2 with TRBJ2-3, with 7 bases matching TRBD2. There are 17 residues in the CDR3. After removal of 0 bases from V and 12 bases from J, the junction contained 18 bases not matched to a gene. The germline gives CDR1 SGHAT, CDR2 FQNNGV. The DNA of the CDR3 is TGTGCCAGCAGCTTAGATCCTGCAAACACTAGCGCAGATGCTCAGTATTTT. Its translation is CASSLDPANTSADAQYF.

As for this clonotype: A much larger clone sits a single nucleotide away, making a read error possible. The chain is built from TRBV25-1 and TRBJ1-1, with a weak D call TRBD1 (6 bases). The germline CDR1 and CDR2 sequences are MGHDK and SYGVNS. The length of the CDR3 is 14 residues. In nucleotides, the CDR3 is TGTGCCATCAGTGAGGGGGTAGTAGACACTGAAGCTTTCTTT. It is translated as CAISEGVVDTEAFF.

As concerns this clonotype: An end of the junction does not agree with germline; a read error may underlie this. V gene TRBV11-2 combines with J gene TRBJ2-7; D remains ambiguous. The CDR3 consists of 13 residues. Germline-derived CDR1 and CDR2 are SGHAT and FQNNGV. DNA of the CDR3: TGTGCCAGCAGCGTAGAGCTCGGCTACGAGCTGTACTTC. As protein: CASSVELGYELYF.

With regard to this clonotype: This may arise from a read error, as a much more abundant clone is one base away. This rearrangement joins TRBV5-1 to TRBJ2-7, with 12 bases that match TRBD2. The J segment lost 5 bases and the V segment lost 3 bases, leaving 9 bases of the junction unmatched. The CDR3 extends over 16 amino acids. From germline, CDR1 is SGHRS and CDR2 YFSETQ. CDR3 amino acids: CASSWTSGAGGHEQYF. In DNA form, the CDR3 reads TGCGCCAGCAGCTGGACTAGCGGGGCTGGGGGGCACGAGCAGTACTTC.

V usage is TRBV20-1 and J usage is TRBJ2-3, with D possibly being TRBD2 (5 bases). CDR1 and CDR2 (germline): DFQATT, SNEGSKA (reference sequence). CDR3 size: 15 residues. Trimming cost V 2 bases and J 6 bases, with 18 bases left between them. CDR3 amino acids: CSARPADGLVDTQYF. DNA for the CDR3: TGCAGTGCTAGACCAGCGGACGGTCTTGTGGATACGCAGTATTTT.

The chain combines TRBV7-3 with TRBJ2-2; D unclear. V dropped 2 bases and J dropped 7 bases, with 8 bases sitting between them. Germline assignment: CDR1 SGHTA and CDR2 FQGTGA. This CDR3 region has 13 residues. The CDR3 DNA reads TGTGCCAGCAGCTTAGGAATCGGCGGGGAGCTGTTTTTT. Residues: CASSLGIGGELFF.